The clone carrying this TCR beta chain was seen just once. The V gene end was trimmed by 6 bases and the J gene end by 6 bases; junction bases not matched to a gene: 9. The CDR3 has 15 residues. CDR1 MDHEN and CDR2 SYDVKM come from the germline V gene. Donors in Cohort 3 counted as recovered after two negative PCRs, clearance, or symptom resolution. Generated by immunoSEQ multiplex PCR, the TCRdb table keeps only in-frame clones and is missing some. This sample has some 400,000 clones, with roughly nine tenths found just once. This sample is drawn from a study of blood T cell repertoires in COVID-19. Sequenced material: PBMCs or T cells enriched from blood (not recorded which). The chain recombines TRBV28 with TRBJ2-3; TRBD2 aligns across 10 bases. The receptor's source is a man aged 30 to 45 who had recovered from COVID-19. The CDR3 nucleotides read TGTGCCAGCAGCTACCCTAGCGGGAGATCGGATACGCAGTATTTT. Amino acids: CASSYPSGRSDTQYF.